The present entry profiles one TCR beta chain with its context. Its target is unknown. The data belong to a study of cytomegalovirus exposure and HLA in healthy donors. Study results and caveats: In a later analysis, the majority of CMV-associated beta chains seemingly showed HLA restriction. There were some public TCRs occurring in many donors, but most TCR sequences were rare. Within an earlier analysis, most TCR beta V segments proved productive either about 90% or about 30% of the time. Sequencing depth across donors, presence/absence analyses assumed, was roughly uniform.

Vbeta (60) and Jbeta (13) primers were used in the PCR. Repertoires were generated with immunoSEQ multiplex PCR, while TCRdb's copy carries only in-frame clones and drops some. Of fewer than 70,000 clones listed, just under 70% are singletons. The material sequenced was PBMCs. This TCR derives from a woman in her 30s in good health and CMV-seronegative.

The CDR3 sequence is CASSKAALAEYNEQFF. The CDR3 bases are TGTGCCAGCAGCAAAGCGGCCCTAGCGGAGTACAATGAGCAGTTCTTC. The gene calls are TRBV21-1 and TRBJ2-1; the DNA was not used to check the table's D call, TRBD2. TRBV21-1 is a recognized pseudogene. The CDR3 consists of 16 residues.